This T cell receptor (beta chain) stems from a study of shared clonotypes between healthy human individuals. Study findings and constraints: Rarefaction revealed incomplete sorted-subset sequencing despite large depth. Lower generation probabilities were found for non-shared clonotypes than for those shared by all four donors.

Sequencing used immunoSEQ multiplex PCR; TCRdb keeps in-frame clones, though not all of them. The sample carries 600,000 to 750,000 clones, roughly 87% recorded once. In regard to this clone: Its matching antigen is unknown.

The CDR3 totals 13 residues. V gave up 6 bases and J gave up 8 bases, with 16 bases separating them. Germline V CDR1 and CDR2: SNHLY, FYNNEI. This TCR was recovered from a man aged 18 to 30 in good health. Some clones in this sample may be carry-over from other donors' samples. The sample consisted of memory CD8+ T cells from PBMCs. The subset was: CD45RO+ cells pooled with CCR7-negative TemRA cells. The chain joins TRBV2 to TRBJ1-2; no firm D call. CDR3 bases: TGTGCCAGCAGGTCATACGGTCTAGTAGGCTACACCTTC. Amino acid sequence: CASRSYGLVGYTF. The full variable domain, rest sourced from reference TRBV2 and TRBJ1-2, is EPEVTQTPSHQVTQMGQEVILRCVPISNHLYFYWYRQILGQKVEFLVSFYNNEISEKSEIFDDQFSVERPDGSNFTLKIRSTKLEDSAMYFCASRSYGLVGYTFGSGTRLTVV.